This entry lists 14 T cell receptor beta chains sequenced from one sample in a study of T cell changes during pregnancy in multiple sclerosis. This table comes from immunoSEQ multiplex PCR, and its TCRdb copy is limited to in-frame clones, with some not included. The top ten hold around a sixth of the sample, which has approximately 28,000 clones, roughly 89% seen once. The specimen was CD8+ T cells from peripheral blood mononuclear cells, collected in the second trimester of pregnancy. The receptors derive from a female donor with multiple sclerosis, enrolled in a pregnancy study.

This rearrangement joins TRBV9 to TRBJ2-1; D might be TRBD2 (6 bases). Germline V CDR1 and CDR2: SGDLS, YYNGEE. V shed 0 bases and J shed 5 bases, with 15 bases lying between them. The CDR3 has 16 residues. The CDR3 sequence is CASSVDLVAANNEQFF. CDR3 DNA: TGTGCCAGCAGCGTAGATTTGGTAGCGGCCAACAATGAGCAGTTCTTC. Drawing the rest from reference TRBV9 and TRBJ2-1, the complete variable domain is DSGVTQTPKHLITATGQRVTLRCSPRSGDLSVYWYQQSLDQGLQFLIQYYNGEERAKGNILERFSAQQFPDLHSELNLSSLELGDSALYFCASSVDLVAANNEQFFGPGTRLTVL.

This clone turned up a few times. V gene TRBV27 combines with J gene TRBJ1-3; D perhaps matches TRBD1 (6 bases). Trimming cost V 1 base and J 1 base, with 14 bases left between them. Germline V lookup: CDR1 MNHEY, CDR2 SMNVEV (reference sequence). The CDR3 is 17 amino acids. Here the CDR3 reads CASSLCHREESGNTIYF. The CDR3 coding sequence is TGTGCCAGCAGTTTATGCCACAGGGAAGAGTCTGGAAACACCATATATTTT.

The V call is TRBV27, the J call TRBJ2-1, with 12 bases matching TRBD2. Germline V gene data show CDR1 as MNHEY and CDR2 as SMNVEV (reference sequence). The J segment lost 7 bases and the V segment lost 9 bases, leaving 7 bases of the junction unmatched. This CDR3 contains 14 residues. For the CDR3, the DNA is TGTGCCAGTACAGGACTAGCGGGAAGGAATGAGCAGTTCTTC. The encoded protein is CASTGLAGRNEQFF.

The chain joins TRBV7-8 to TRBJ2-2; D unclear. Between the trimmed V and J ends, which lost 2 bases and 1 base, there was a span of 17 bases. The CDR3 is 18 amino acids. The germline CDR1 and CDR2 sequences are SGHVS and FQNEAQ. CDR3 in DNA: TGTGCCAGCAGCTTAAGTGGTTGGCAACAGTTGAACACCGGGGAGCTGTTTTTT. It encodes CASSLSGWQQLNTGELFF.

CDR3 region: CASSSTGEKLFF. The DNA for the CDR3 is TGTGCCAGCAGCTCAACAGGAGAAAAACTGTTTTTT. The chain couples TRBV6-5 to TRBJ1-4; a weak D match, TRBD1 (5 bases). The CDR3 loop spans 12 amino acids. Deletions cut 6 bases from V and 8 bases from J, with 10 bases between. The germline CDR1 and CDR2 sequences are MNHEY and SVGAGI.

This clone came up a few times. CDR3 coding DNA: TGTGCCAGCAGTCTTCGGGGGGCTGAAGCTTTCTTT. Amino acids: CASSLRGAEAFF. The V gene is TRBV28, the J gene TRBJ1-1; TRBD1 might be the D (5 bases). V lost 5 bases and J 6 bases, leaving 10 bases between the germline ends. Germline V gives CDR1 MDHEN, CDR2 SYDVKM. This CDR3 is built from 12 residues.

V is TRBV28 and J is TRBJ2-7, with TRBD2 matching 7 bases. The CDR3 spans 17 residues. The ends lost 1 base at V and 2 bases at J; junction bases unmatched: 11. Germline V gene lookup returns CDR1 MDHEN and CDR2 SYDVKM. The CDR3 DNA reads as TGTGCCAGCAGTTTATCCCGGGGGGAAGCCATTCCCTACGAGCAGTACTTC. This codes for CASSLSRGEAIPYEQYF.

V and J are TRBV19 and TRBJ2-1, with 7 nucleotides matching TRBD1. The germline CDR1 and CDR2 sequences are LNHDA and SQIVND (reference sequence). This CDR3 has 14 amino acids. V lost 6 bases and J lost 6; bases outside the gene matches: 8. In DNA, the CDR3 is TGTGCCAGTAGAACTCCGGGACAGACCAATGAGCAGTTCTTC. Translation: CASRTPGQTNEQFF. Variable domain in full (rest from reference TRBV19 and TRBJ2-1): DGGITQSPKYLFRKEGQNVTLSCEQNLNHDAMYWYRQDPGQGLRLIYYSQIVNDFQKGDIAEGYSVSREKKESFPLTVTSAQKNPTAFYLCASRTPGQTNEQFFGPGTRLTVL.

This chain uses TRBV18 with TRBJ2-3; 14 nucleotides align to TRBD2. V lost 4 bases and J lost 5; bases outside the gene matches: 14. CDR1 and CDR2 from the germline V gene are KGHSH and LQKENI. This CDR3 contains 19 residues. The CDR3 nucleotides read TGTGCCAGCTCACGGCGCTCCGGGACTAGCGGGAGAAGTGAAGATACGCAGTATTTT. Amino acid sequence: CASSRRSGTSGRSEDTQYF.

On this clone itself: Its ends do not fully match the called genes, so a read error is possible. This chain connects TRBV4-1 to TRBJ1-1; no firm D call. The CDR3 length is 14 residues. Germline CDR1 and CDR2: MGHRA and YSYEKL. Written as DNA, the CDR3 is TGCGCCAGCAGCCACGTTATACTGAAAACTGAAGCTTTCTTT. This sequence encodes CASSHVILKTEAFF.

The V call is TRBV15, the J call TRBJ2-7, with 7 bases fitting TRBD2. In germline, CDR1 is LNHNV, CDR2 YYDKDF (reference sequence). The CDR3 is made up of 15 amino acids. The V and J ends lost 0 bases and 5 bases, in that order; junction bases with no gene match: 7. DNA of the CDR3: TGTGCCACCAGCAGAGACCGACTAGCAGGCCACGAGCAGTACTTC. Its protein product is CATSRDRLAGHEQYF.

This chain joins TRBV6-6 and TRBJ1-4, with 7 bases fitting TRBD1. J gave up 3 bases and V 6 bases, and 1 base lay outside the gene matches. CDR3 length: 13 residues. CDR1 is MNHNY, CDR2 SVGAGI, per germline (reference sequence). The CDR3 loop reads CASRGQSNEKLFF. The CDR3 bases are TGTGCCAGCAGGGGACAGTCTAATGAAAAACTGTTTTTT.

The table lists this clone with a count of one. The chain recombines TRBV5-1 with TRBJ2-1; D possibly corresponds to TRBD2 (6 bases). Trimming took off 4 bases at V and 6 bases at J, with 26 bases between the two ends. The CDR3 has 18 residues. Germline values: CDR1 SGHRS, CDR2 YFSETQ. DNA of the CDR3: TGCGCCAGCAGCCCCTACCTACGAACCGGGACTCTGGGCAATGAGCAGTTCTTC. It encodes CASSPYLRTGTLGNEQFF. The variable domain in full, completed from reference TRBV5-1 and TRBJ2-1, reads KAGVTQTPRYLIKTRGQQVTLSCSPISGHRSVSWYQQTPGQGLQFLFEYFSETQRNKGNFPGRFSGRQFSNSRSEMNVSTLELGDSALYLCASSPYLRTGTLGNEQFFGPGTRLTVL.

CDR3: CASSPGQGRETQYF. CDR3 nucleotide sequence: TGTGCCAGCAGCCCGGGACAGGGGCGAGAGACCCAGTACTTC. The rearrangement joins TRBV7-9 to TRBJ2-5; 10 bases fit TRBD1. V was pared by 5 bases and J by 4 bases, with 4 bases of the junction left unmatched. The CDR3 is made up of 14 amino acids. Germline values: CDR1 SEHNR, CDR2 FQNEAQ (reference sequence). Variable domain in full (rest from reference TRBV7-9 and TRBJ2-5): DTGVSQNPRHKITKRGQNVTFRCDPISEHNRLYWYRQTLGQGPEFLTYFQNEAQLEKSRLLSDRFSAERPKGSFSTLEIQRTEQGDSAMYLCASSPGQGRETQYFGPGTRLLVL.